One and the same sample provided the 5 T cell receptor beta chains below, sequenced in a study of blood T cell repertoires in COVID-19. Repertoires were generated with immunoSEQ multiplex PCR, while TCRdb's copy carries only in-frame clones and drops some. Among about 78,000 clones, roughly 87% were seen once, and the ten largest hold around 1%. Sample: peripheral blood. These receptors were obtained from a woman between 45 and 60 years old in a cohort sampled during active COVID-19.

The chain carries TRBV28 and TRBJ1-3, with D possibly matching TRBD1 (6 bases). Per the germline V gene, CDR1 is MDHEN and CDR2 is SYDVKM. The CDR3 runs to 16 residues. V lost 6 bases, J lost 4 bases, and 19 bases lay in between. The CDR3 here is CASSPPLGGGGNTIYF. The CDR3 nucleotides are TGTGCCAGCAGCCCCCCCCTAGGGGGGGGAGGAAACACCATATATTTT. Filled out from reference TRBV28 and TRBJ1-3, the complete variable domain reads DVKVTQSSRYLVKRTGEKVFLECVQDMDHENMFWYRQDPGLGLRLIYFSYDVKMKEKGDIPEGYSVSREKKERFSLILESASTNQTSMYLCASSPPLGGGGNTIYFGEGSWLTVV.

The table lists this clone with a count of one. The J gene is TRBJ1-1, the V gene TRBV18; possible D gene TRBD1, 5 bases. Trimming shortened V by 6 bases and J by 5 bases, and 19 bases separated the two germline ends. The germline CDR1 and CDR2 sequences are KGHSH and LQKENI. The CDR3 consists of 15 residues. As DNA, the CDR3 is TGTGCCAGCTCTTTACAATCGGGGGAGGGAACTGAAGCTTTCTTT. This gives the protein CASSLQSGEGTEAFF.

The chain couples TRBV3-1 (or the pseudogene TRBV3-2) to TRBJ2-7; perhaps TRBD2 as D (5 bases). Germline assignment: CDR1 LGHDT and CDR2 YNNKEL (reference sequence). This CDR3 spans 15 amino acids. V was pared by 1 base and J by 5 bases, with 15 bases between. The CDR3 sequence: CASSQATRARDEQYF. CDR3 sequence (DNA): TGTGCCAGCAGCCAAGCAACTAGGGCCCGGGACGAGCAGTACTTC.

This clone was seen a few times. The chain links TRBV19 to TRBJ2-3, with TRBD2 matching over 15 bases. The germline gives CDR1 LNHDA, CDR2 SQIVND (reference sequence). J lost 1 base, V lost 3 bases, and 2 bases had no gene match. The CDR3 runs 17 residues. CDR3 in amino acids: CASSIGLAGGGTDTQYF. Here the CDR3 DNA reads TGTGCCAGTAGTATCGGACTAGCGGGGGGGGGCACAGATACGCAGTATTTT.

The CDR3 is CSVSDSYNSPLHF. CDR3 bases: TGCAGCGTTTCGGACAGTTATAATTCACCCCTCCACTTT. The rearrangement joins TRBV29-1 to TRBJ1-6; D may be TRBD1 (6 bases). Trimming shortened V by 5 bases and J by 4 bases, and 9 bases separated the two germline ends. In germline, CDR1 is SQVTM, CDR2 ANQGSEA. This CDR3 has 13 amino acids.